The entry that follows covers one TCR beta chain sequence. Its target is not known. Treatment reported: approximately 9-day PBMC culture with coronavirus spike peptide pools or control peptides (ViraFEST assay). The data stem from a study of vaccination and CD4 T cells after COVID-19. The germline V gene has CDR1 SGDLS and CDR2 YYNGEE. The CDR3 is 16 amino acids. V was pared by 4 bases and J by 5 bases, with 3 bases of the junction left unmatched. Cultured CD4+ T-cell DNA underwent Oncomine TCR Beta short-read sequencing. TCRdb itself ran the PCR reads through MiXCR, one entry per CDR3 protein. The table lists 15,000 to 20,000 distinct CDR3 sequences, over 50% of them singletons.

Source material: CD4+ T cells from blood, cultured in vitro. The V and J genes are TRBV9 and TRBJ2-2; 15 nucleotides align to TRBD2. The TCR comes from a human donor who had recovered from COVID-19. The DNA for the CDR3 is TGTGCCAGCAGCTTAGGACTAGCGGGAGGGACCGGGGAGCTGTTTTTT. Protein: CASSLGLAGGTGELFF. The full variable domain, its missing parts supplied by reference TRBV9 and TRBJ2-2, is DSGVTQTPKHLITATGQRVTLRCSPRSGDLSVYWYQQSLDQGLQFLIQYYNGEERAKGNILERFSAQQFPDLHSELNLSSLELGDSALYFCASSLGLAGGTGELFFGEGSRLTVL.